This T cell receptor beta chain was sequenced for a study of CD8 T cells in ankylosing spondylitis. About this clonotype itself: Its antigen is undetermined.

Study findings and constraints: Peripheral blood held disease-linked clones only at relatively low frequency, and these were CD8+. The study looked at matched synovial fluid samples from ankylosing spondylitis patients. Disease-linked clones were reported to be significantly enriched there. A number of the motif variants had already been described in reactive arthritis synovial fluid and blood. Ankylosing spondylitis blood seemed to carry a telltale TCR beta motif made of under ten highly homologous variants.

TCRdb re-called the 5' RACE reads through MiXCR, storing one row per CDR3 protein. The data show around 130,000 distinct CDR3 sequences, approximately 17% seen once. Sequenced: blood, either unsorted or a sorted T cell fraction (not recorded which). The clonotype was recovered from a male donor with ankylosing spondylitis.

The CDR3 nucleotides are TGCGCCAGCGGCGGACAGGGATACAATGAGCAGTTCTTC. This gives the protein CASGGQGYNEQFF. The rearrangement joins TRBV5-1 to TRBJ2-1; 8 positions agree with TRBD1. Germline assignment: CDR1 SGHRS and CDR2 YFSETQ. The CDR3 contains 13 residues. V lost 7 bases to trimming and J lost 4 bases; unmatched junction nucleotides: 4.